These 11 T cell receptor beta chains originate from one sample sequenced in a study of CD8 T cells in ankylosing spondylitis. TCRdb reanalysed the 5' RACE reads using MiXCR and keeps one entry per CDR3 protein. The table has approximately 250,000 distinct CDR3 sequences, 32% seen once. Input material: blood, either unsorted or a sorted T cell fraction (not recorded which). Receptors were obtained from a male donor with ankylosing spondylitis or in good health (not recorded which).

This chain joins TRBV12-3 or TRBV12-4 and TRBJ2-7; D remains unclear. This CDR3 is 14 amino acids long. Trimming removed 3 bases from V and 5 bases from J, with 14 bases in between. CDR3 in amino acids: CASSLVTDPHEQYF. In DNA form, the CDR3 reads TGTGCCAGCAGTTTGGTAACAGACCCTCACGAGCAGTACTTC.

The chain joins TRBV5-1 to TRBJ2-7, with D possibly being TRBD1 (5 bases). CDR3 size: 14 residues. Germline V lookup: CDR1 SGHRS, CDR2 YFSETQ. V was cut by 4 bases and J by 2 bases, with 13 bases left in between. The CDR3: CASSLETVPYEQYF. The CDR3 DNA follows: TGCGCCAGCAGCCTGGAGACAGTACCCTACGAGCAGTACTTC.

This chain uses TRBV12-3 or TRBV12-4 with TRBJ2-6, with D hard to call. V lost 6 bases and J lost 4, with 16 bases in between. The CDR3 contains 16 residues. The CDR3 protein is CASRSQGLLGANVLTF. CDR3 coding DNA: TGTGCCAGCAGGTCCCAAGGGCTGCTCGGGGCCAACGTCCTGACTTTC.

This chain links TRBV25-1 with TRBJ2-7, with 7 bases lining up with TRBD1. Germline-derived CDR1 and CDR2 are MGHDK and SYGVNS. V trimming: 9 bases; J trimming: 2 bases; junction bases outside the gene matches: 10. The length of the CDR3 is 14 residues. CDR3 sequence reads: CARENRGQTYEQYF. CDR3 bases: TGTGCCAGAGAAAACAGGGGACAGACCTACGAGCAGTACTTC.

The sample holds a few counts of this clonotype. This sequence joins TRBV20-1 and TRBJ2-1; 9 bases agree with TRBD2. The CDR3 is 15 amino acids. V lost 4 bases and J lost 2; bases outside the gene matches: 6. CDR1 and CDR2 from the germline V gene are DFQATT and SNEGSKA (reference sequence). The CDR3 protein is CSAKRAGGAYNEQFF. In nucleotides, the CDR3 is TGCAGTGCTAAAAGAGCGGGGGGCGCCTACAATGAGCAGTTCTTC.

This chain joins TRBV7-6 and TRBJ1-3; 8 bases fit TRBD1. Germline V CDR1 and CDR2: SGHVS, FNYEAQ. The length of the CDR3 is 16 residues. Trimming took 1 base from V and 4 from J; bases not matched to a gene: 6. The CDR3 nucleotides read TGTGCCAGCAGCTTAGTTCCAGGGGGCGCCGGAAACACCATATATTTT. Amino acids: CASSLVPGGAGNTIYF.

V gene TRBV7-9 combines with J gene TRBJ1-5, with 8 positions matching TRBD1. The V and J ends lost 4 bases and 2 bases, in that order; junction bases with no gene match: 4. CDR1 and CDR2 (germline): SEHNR, FQNEAQ (reference sequence). The CDR3 totals 15 residues. DNA for the CDR3: TGTGCCAGCAGCTCCGACAGGGGTGGCAATCAGCCCCAGCATTTT. It translates to CASSSDRGGNQPQHF.

There are a few counts of this clonotype. The chain is built from TRBV29-1 and TRBJ2-7, with a tentative D call TRBD1 (5 bases). Germline CDR1 and CDR2: SQVTM and ANQGSEA. V lost 0 bases to trimming and J lost 12 bases, with 15 bases between them. The CDR3 is 12 amino acids. CDR3: CSVEDHSRQWYF. As DNA, the CDR3 is TGCAGCGTTGAAGATCATTCGAGACAGTGGTACTTC.

This clonotype was found a few times. This chain links TRBV6-5 with TRBJ2-5; weak D call: TRBD2 (5 bases). The germline CDR1 and CDR2 sequences are MNHEY and SVGAGI. The CDR3 runs to 15 residues. Trimming shortened V by 2 bases and J by 1 base, and 11 bases separated the two germline ends. The CDR3 region has the DNA TGTGCCAGCAGTTACAGCGTTAGCGTCCAAGAGACCCAGTACTTC. It is translated as CASSYSVSVQETQYF.

This clonotype was seen a handful of times. This chain uses TRBV20-1 with TRBJ1-2, with D unclear. The CDR3 has 10 amino acids. Between the trimmed V and J ends, which lost 5 bases and 5 bases, there was a span of 6 bases. The V gene's germline CDR1 is DFQATT and CDR2 SNEGSKA (reference sequence). CDR3 nucleotide sequence: TGCAGTGCTTCACTGTATGGCTACACCTTC. Translation: CSASLYGYTF.

The chain carries TRBV12-3 or TRBV12-4 and TRBJ2-7, with 11 positions matching TRBD1. This CDR3 spans 15 amino acids. The J segment lost 3 bases and the V segment lost 3 bases, leaving 4 bases of the junction unmatched. CDR3: CASSFVGQGDYEQYF. CDR3 DNA: TGTGCCAGCAGTTTTGTGGGACAGGGGGACTACGAGCAGTACTTC.